This T cell receptor beta chain was recovered during a study of T cell repertoires in cytomegalovirus infection. Study context: A matching HLA type, together with CMV infection, was signaled by public TCR beta signatures.

Findings and caveats of the study: Summed frequency of public TCR beta families distinguished CMV carriers with the relevant HLA. Clonotypes of TCR beta that were HLA-C-restricted and CMV-specific dominated the ex vivo response.

TCRdb recomputed calls from the reads with MiXCR, one row per CDR3 protein. The table includes some 350,000 distinct CDR3 sequences, about 35% detected once. The V end was cut by 5 bases, the J end by 6 bases, with 15 bases between. Germline values: CDR1 SGHTA, CDR2 FQGNSA. The CDR3 consists of 14 residues. This clonotype was seen more than once but under ten times. Its matching antigen is unknown. This TCR derives from a human donor in good health (CMV status not recorded). Some clones in this sample may be carry-over from other donors' samples. Source: cultured PBMCs, taken from culture after CMV antigen stimulation. The chain employs TRBV7-2 and TRBJ2-3, with D possibly TRBD2 on 5 matching bases. Here the CDR3 reads CASSLQRLSDTQYF. The CDR3 nucleotides are TGTGCCAGCAGCCTCCAGCGGCTGTCCGATACGCAGTATTTT.